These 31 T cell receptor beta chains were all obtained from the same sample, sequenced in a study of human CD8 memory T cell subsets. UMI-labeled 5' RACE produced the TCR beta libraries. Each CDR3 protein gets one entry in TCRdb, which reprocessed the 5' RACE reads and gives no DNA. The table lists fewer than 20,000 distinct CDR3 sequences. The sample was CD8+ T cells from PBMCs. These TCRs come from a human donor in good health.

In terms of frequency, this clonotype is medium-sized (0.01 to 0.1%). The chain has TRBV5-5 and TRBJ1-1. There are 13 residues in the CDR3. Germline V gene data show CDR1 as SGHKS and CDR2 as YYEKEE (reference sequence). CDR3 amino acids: CASSLGDFTEAFF. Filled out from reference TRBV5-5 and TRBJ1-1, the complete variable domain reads DAGVTQSPTHLIKTRGQQVTLRCSPISGHKSVSWYQQVLGQGPQFIFQYYEKEERGRGNFPDRFSARQFPNYSSELNVNALLLGDSALYLCASSLGDFTEAFFGQGTRLTVV.

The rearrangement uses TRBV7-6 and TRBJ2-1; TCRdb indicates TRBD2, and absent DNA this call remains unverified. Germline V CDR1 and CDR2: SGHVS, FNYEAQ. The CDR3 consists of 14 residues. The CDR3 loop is CASIEGPGVNEQFF.

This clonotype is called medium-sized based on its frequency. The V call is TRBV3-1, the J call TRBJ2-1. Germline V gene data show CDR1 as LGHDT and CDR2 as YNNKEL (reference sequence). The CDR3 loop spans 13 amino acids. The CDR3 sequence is CASSHKSWNEQFF.

The CDR3 loop reads CASSESGEGQPQHF. The chain links TRBV25-1 to TRBJ1-5. Per germline, CDR1 MGHDK and CDR2 SYGVNS. The length of the CDR3 is 14 residues.

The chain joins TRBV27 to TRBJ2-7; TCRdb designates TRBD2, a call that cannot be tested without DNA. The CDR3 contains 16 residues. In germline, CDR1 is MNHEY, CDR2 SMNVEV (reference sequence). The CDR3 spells CASSFSKGEAPYEQYF.

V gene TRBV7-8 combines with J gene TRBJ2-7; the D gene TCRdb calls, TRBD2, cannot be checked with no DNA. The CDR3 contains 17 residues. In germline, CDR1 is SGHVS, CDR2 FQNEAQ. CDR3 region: CASSLGGSASGGNEQYF. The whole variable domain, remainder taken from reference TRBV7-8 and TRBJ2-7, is GAGVSQSPRYKVAKRGQDVALRCDPISGHVSLFWYQQALGQGPEFLTYFQNEAQLDKSGLPSDRFFAERPEGSVSTLKIQRTQQEDSAVYLCASSLGGSASGGNEQYFGPGTRLTVT.

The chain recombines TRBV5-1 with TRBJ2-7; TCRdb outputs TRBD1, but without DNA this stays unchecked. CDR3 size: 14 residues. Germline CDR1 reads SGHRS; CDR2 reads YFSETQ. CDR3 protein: CASSSDRGLNEQYF.

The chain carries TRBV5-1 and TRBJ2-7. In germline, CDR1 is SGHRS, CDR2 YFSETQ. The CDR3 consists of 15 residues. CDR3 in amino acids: CASSLAQGGFYEQYF.

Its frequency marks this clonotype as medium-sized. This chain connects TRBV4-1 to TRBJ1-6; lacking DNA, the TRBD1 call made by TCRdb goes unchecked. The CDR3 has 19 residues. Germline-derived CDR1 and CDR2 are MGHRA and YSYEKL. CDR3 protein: CASSQVFETDPWGNSPLHF.

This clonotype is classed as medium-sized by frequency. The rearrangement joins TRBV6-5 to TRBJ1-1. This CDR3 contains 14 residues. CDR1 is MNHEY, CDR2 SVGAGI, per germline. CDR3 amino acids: CASSYGGSRTEAFF.

The CDR3 is CASSQADYSSYNEQFF. This chain connects TRBV3-1 to TRBJ2-1; lacking DNA, the TRBD2 call made by TCRdb goes unchecked. CDR3 length: 16 residues. Germline assignment: CDR1 LGHDT and CDR2 YNNKEL (reference sequence).

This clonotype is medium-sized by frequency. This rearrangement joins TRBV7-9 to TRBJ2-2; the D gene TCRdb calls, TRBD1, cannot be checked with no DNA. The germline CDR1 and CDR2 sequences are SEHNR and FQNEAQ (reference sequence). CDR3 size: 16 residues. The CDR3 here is CASSLYRGPNTGELFF.

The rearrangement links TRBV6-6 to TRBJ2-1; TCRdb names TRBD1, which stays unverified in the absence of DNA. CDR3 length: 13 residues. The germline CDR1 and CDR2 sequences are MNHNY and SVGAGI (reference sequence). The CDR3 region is CASSPDRAWEQFF.

The CDR3 loop is CASSPYPDRNLYNEQFF. J is TRBJ2-1 and V is TRBV7-3; as DNA is missing, the TRBD1 call by TCRdb cannot be tested. CDR1 and CDR2 (germline): SGHTA, FQGTGA. CDR3 length equals 17 residues.

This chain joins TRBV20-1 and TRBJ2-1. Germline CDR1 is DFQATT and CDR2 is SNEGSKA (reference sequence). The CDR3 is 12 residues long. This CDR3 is CSARDLGNEQFF.

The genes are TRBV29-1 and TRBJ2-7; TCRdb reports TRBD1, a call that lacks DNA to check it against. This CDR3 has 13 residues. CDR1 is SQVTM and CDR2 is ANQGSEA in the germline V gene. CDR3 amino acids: CSVGVDTSYEQYF.

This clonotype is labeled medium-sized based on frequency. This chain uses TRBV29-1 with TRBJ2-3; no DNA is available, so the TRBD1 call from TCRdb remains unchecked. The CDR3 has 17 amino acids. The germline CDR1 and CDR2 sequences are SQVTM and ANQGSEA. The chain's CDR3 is CSSSSPPSGSWSDTQYF.

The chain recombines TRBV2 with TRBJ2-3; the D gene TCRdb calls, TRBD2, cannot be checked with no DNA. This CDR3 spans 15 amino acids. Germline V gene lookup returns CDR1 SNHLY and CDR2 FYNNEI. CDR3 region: CASSRTSGPTDTQYF.

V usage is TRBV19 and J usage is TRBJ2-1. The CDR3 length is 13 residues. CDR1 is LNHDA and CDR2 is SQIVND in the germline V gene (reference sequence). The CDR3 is CASSDGGYNEQFF.

CDR3 protein: CASSLFGQGIHEQYF. V gene TRBV27 combines with J gene TRBJ2-7. The CDR3 runs to 15 residues. Germline V gene sequence: CDR1 MNHEY, CDR2 SMNVEV (reference sequence).

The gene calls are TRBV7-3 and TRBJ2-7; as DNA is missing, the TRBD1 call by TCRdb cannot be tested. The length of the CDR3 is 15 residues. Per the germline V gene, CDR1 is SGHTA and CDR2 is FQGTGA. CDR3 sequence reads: CASAPTGGLSDEQYF.

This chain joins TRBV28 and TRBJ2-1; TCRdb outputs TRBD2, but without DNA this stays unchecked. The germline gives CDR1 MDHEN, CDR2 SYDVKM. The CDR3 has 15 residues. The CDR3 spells CASSYSGSGYNEQFF.

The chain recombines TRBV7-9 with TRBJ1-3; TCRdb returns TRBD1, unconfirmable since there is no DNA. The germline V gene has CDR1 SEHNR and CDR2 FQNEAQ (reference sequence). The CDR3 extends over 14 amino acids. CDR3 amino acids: CASSALGTGNTIYF.

This chain's CDR3 is CSVQIRDSQETQYF. V is TRBV29-1 and J is TRBJ2-5; checking the TCRdb D call of TRBD2 is not possible without DNA. Looked up from germline, CDR1 is SQVTM and CDR2 is ANQGSEA. This CDR3 has 14 residues.

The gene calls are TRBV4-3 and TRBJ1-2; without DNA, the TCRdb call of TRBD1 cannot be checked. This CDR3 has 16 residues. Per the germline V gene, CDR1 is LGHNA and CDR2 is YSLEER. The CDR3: CASSQDWGEQDYGYTF.

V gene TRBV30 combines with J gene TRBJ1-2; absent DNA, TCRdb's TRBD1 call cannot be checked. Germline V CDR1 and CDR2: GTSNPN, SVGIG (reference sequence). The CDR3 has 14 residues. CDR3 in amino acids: CAWSVAALGEGYTF. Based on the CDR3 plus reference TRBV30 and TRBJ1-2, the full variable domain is SQTIHQWPATLVQPVGSPLSLECTVEGTSNPNLYWYRQAAGRGLQLLFYSVGIGQISSEVPQNLSASRPQDRQFILSSKKLLLSDSGFYLCAWSVAALGEGYTFGSGTRLTVV.

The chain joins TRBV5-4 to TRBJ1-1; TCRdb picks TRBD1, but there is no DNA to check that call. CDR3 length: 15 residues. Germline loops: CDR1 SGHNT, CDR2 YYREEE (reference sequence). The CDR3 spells CASSLVGTAAGEAFF.

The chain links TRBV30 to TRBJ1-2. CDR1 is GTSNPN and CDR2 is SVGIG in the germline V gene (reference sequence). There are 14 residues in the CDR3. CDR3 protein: CAWSVGSANYGYTF.

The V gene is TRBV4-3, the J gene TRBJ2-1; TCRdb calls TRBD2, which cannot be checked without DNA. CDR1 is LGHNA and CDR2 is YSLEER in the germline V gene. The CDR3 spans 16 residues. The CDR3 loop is CASSQEVAGYRNEQFF.

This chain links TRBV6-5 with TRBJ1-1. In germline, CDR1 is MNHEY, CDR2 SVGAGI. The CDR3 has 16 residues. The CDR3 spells CASSYSPQEMNTEAFF.

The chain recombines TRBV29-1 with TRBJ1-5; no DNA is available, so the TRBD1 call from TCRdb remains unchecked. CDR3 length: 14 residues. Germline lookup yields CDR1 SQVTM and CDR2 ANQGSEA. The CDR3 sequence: CSVEEEGGNQPQHF.